The clone carrying this T cell receptor (beta chain) was found once. Its matching antigen is unknown. The V gene end was trimmed by 4 bases and the J gene end by 0 bases; junction bases not matched to a gene: 10. The CDR3 contains 20 residues. Germline-derived CDR1 and CDR2 are SGDLS and YYNGEE. The data were obtained in a study of neoadjuvant nivolumab and ipilimumab in lung cancer. Study conclusions and caveats: Blood richness before therapy tracked richness in tumors resected after neoadjuvant therapy. Resected tumors had greater TCR richness and clonality than uninvolved lung. Only two of four nivolumab-treated tumors gained richness and clonality by surgery. TCR receptors were sequenced in few samples.

The protocol was immunoSEQ multiplex PCR, while the TCRdb copy is restricted to in-frame clones and leaves out a portion. The sample includes 15,000 to 20,000 clones, roughly 77% seen only once; the top ten take about 6.6%. This TCR came from an adult with non-small cell lung cancer. The material sequenced was tumor tissue, taken after neoadjuvant nivolumab, alone or with ipilimumab, at or shortly before surgery. The chain recombines TRBV9 with TRBJ2-4; 16 bases line up with TRBD2. Here the CDR3 reads CASSPGLAGGPGLAKNIQYF. In DNA, the CDR3 is TGTGCCAGCAGCCCGGGACTAGCGGGAGGGCCGGGGTTAGCCAAAAACATTCAGTACTTC.